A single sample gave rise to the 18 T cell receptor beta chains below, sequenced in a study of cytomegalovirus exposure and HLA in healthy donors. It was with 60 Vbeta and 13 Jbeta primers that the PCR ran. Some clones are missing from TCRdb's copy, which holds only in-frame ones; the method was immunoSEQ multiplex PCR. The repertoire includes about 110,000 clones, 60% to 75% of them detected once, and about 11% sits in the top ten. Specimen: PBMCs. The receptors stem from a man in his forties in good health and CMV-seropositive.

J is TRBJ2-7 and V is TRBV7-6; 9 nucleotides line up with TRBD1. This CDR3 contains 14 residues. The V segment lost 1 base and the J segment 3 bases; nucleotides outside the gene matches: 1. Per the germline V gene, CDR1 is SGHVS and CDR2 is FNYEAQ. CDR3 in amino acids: CASSLGQGVYEQYF. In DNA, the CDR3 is TGTGCCAGCAGCTTAGGACAGGGGGTCTACGAGCAGTACTTC.

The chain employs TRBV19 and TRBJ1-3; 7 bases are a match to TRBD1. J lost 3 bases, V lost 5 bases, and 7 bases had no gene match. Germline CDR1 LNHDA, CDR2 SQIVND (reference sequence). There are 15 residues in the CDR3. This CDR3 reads CASSVSGQIGNTIYF. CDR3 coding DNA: TGTGCCAGTAGTGTATCGGGACAGATTGGAAACACCATATATTTT.

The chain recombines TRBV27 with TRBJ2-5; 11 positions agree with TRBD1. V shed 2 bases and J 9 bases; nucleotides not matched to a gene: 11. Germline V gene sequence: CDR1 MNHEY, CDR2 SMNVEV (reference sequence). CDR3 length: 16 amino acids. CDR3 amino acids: CASSLTLDRGQGAQYF. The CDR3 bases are TGTGCCAGCAGTTTAACCCTGGACAGGGGGCAAGGGGCCCAGTACTTC.

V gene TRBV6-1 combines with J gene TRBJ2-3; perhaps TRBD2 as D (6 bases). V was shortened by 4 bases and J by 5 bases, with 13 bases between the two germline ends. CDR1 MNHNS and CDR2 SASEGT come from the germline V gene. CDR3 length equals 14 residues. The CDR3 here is CASSAAGPVDTQYF. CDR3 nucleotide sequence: TGTGCCAGCAGTGCTGCGGGACCAGTAGATACGCAGTATTTT.

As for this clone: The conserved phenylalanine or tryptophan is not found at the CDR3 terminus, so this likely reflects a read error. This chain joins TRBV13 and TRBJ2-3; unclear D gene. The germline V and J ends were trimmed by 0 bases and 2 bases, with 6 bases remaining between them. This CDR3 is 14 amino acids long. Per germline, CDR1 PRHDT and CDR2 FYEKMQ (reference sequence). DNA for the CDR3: TGTGCCAGCAGCTTAGGACATGTCACAGATACGCAGTATTCT. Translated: CASSLGHVTDTQYS.

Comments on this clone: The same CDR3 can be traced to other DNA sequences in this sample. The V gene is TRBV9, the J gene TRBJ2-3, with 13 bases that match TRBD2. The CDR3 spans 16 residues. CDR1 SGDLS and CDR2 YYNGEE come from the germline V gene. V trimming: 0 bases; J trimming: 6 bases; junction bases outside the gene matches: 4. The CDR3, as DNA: TGTGCCAGCAGCGTAGGGACTAGCGGGAGTGAGGATACGCAGTATTTT. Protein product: CASSVGTSGSEDTQYF.

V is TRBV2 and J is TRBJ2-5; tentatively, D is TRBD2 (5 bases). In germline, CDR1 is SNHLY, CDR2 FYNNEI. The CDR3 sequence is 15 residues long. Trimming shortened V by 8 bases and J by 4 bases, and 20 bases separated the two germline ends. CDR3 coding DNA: TGTGCCAGCTATTCGGGCGGACTTAAAGGAGAGACCCAGTACTTC. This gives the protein CASYSGGLKGETQYF.

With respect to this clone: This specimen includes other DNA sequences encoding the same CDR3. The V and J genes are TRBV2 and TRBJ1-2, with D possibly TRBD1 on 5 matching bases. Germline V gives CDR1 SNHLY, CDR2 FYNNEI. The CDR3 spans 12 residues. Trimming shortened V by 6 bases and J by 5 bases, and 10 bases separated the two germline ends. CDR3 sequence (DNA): TGTGCCAGCAGCCAACAGGATTATGGCTACACCTTC. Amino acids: CASSQQDYGYTF.

The CDR3 coding sequence is TGTGCCAGCAGTTTTACTACCGGGACAAACTATGGCTACACCTTC. Translating gives CASSFTTGTNYGYTF. The chain has TRBV6-5 and TRBJ1-2; D possibly corresponds to TRBD1 (6 bases). Per the germline V gene, CDR1 is MNHEY and CDR2 is SVGAGI. V dropped 4 bases and J dropped 2 bases, with 14 bases sitting between them. The CDR3 sequence is 15 residues long.

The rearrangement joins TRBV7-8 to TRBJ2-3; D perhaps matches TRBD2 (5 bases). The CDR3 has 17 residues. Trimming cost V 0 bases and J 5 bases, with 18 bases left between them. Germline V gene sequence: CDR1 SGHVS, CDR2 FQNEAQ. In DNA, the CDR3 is TGTGCCAGCAGCTTAGCGTTTGAGTCGCGAGGAGGAGATACGCAGTATTTT. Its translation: CASSLAFESRGGDTQYF. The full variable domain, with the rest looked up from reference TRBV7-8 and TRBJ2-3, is GAGVSQSPRYKVAKRGQDVALRCDPISGHVSLFWYQQALGQGPEFLTYFQNEAQLDKSGLPSDRFFAERPEGSVSTLKIQRTQQEDSAVYLCASSLAFESRGGDTQYFGPGTRLTVL.

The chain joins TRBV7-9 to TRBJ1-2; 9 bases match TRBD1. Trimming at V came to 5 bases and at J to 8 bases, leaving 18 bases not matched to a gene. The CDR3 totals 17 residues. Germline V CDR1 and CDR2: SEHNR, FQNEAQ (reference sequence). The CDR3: CASSLGGDRDPLTGYTF. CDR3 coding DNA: TGTGCCAGCAGCCTAGGGGGGGACAGGGATCCTTTGACCGGCTACACCTTC.

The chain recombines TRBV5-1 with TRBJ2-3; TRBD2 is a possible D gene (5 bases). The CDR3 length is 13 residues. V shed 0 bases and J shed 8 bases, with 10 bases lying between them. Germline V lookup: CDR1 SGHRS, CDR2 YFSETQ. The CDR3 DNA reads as TGCGCCAGCAGCTTGGATCTAAGCGGTACGCAGTATTTT. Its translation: CASSLDLSGTQYF.

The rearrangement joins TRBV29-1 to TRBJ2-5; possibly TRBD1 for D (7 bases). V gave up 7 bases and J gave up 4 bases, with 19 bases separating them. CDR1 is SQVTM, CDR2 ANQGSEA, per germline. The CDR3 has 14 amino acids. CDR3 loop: CSAISNRGGETQYF. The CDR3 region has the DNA TGCAGCGCCATCAGCAACAGGGGAGGAGAGACCCAGTACTTC. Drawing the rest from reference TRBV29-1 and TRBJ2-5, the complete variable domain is SAVISQKPSRDICQRGTSLTIQCQVDSQVTMMFWYRQQPGQSLTLIATANQGSEATYESGFVIDKFPISRPNLTFSTLTVSNMSPEDSSIYLCSAISNRGGETQYFGPGTRLLVL.

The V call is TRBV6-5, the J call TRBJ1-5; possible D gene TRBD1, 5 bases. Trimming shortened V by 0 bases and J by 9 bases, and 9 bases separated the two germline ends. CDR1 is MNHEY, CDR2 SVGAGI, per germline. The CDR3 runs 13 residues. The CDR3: CASSYSRTGPQHF. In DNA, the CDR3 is TGTGCCAGCAGTTACTCTAGAACAGGGCCCCAGCATTTT.

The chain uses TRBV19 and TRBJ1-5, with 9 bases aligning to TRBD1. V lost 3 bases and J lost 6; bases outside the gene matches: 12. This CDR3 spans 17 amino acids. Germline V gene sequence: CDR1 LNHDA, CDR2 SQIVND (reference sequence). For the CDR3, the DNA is TGTGCCAGTAGTATTGCCTTACGGGACAGGGATAGTCAGCCCCAGCATTTT. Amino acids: CASSIALRDRDSQPQHF.

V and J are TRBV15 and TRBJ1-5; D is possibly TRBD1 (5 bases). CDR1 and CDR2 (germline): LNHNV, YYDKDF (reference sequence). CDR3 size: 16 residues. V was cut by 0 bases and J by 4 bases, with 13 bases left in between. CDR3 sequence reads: CATSRDWRQGNQPQHF. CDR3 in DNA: TGTGCCACCAGCAGAGATTGGCGGCAGGGTAATCAGCCCCAGCATTTT.

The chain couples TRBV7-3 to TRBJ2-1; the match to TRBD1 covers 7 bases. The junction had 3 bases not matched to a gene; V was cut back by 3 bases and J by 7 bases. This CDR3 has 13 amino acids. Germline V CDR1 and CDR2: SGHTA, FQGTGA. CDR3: CASSLGQTNEQFF. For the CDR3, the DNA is TGTGCCAGCAGCTTGGGACAGACAAATGAGCAGTTCTTC.

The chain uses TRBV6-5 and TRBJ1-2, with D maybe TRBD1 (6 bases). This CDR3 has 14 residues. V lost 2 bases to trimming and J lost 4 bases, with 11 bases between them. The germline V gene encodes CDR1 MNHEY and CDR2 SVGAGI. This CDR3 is CASSYAQGPYGYTF. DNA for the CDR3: TGTGCCAGCAGTTACGCACAGGGACCCTATGGCTACACCTTC.